The entry below gives a single T cell receptor beta chain sequence along with its context. Its antigen is not identified. The sample originates from a study of T cell repertoires in cytomegalovirus infection. This CDR3 comprises 15 residues. After removal of 3 bases from V and 6 bases from J, the junction contained 7 bases not matched to a gene. CDR1 is LNHDA, CDR2 SQIVND, per germline (reference sequence). TCRdb reprocessed the reads with MiXCR, giving one entry per CDR3 protein. Seen here are some 700,000 distinct CDR3 sequences, roughly 35% observed once, and the top ten hold 2.8%. Study-level points and caveats: Predominance within the ex vivo response was attributable to HLA-C-restricted CMV-specific TCR beta clonotypes. Adding up the frequency of public TCR beta families identified people who carried CMV plus the relevant HLA.

Sequenced sample: PBMCs. The receptor comes from a human donor in good health (CMV status not recorded). Some clones in this sample may be carry-over from other donors' samples. The J gene is TRBJ2-2, the V gene TRBV19, with 7 positions matching TRBD1. The CDR3 is CASSIAVGTAGELFF. For the CDR3, the DNA is TGTGCCAGTAGTATCGCCGTAGGGACAGCCGGGGAGCTGTTTTTT.